Here is one T cell receptor beta chain with its context. In its sample, this clonotype was seen a few times. There is no known antigen for this receptor. The input lacks base qualities; no much larger clone sits a single base away. The data derive from a study of blood T cells in healthy people across ages (dated by TCRdb to the mid-2010s). About the study as a whole: In model experiments, template switching captured roughly one uniquely barcoded TCR beta cDNA molecule for every two T cells. To avoid experimental bias, donors of different ages were spread randomly across the sequencing lanes. Donors were grouped into four age groups: young (average 16 years), middle-aged (less than 40), aged (around 60) and long-lived (about 82). The study measured age-related changes in TCR beta repertoire diversity using deep sequencing normalized with unique cDNA molecular identifiers. For two donors (one aged 18 to 30 and one aged 80 or older), the study analyzed two additional independent replicas of 1 million unique cDNA reads from the same blood draw.

To prepare the library, 5' RACE was applied. The listed sequencing device is Illumina HiSeq 2500. A second about 7 to 12 cycle PCR used a sample-barcoded 5' primer and a J-beta primer mix. A unique molecular identifier was introduced onto each TCR beta cDNA molecule by a template-switch 5' adaptor carrying 12 random nucleotides. Each sample yielded at least 2.5 million CDR3-containing paired-end reads. All of the RNA was converted into first-strand cDNA using the Mint cDNA synthesis kit, with a TRBC-specific oligonucleotide serving as the primer. All cDNA was treated with uracil-DNA glycosylase and then went through a first 18-cycle PCR with the universal primers M1SS and BC2_uni_R. On the study's bioinformatics: For normalization, 1 million high-quality reads were randomly selected from each sample, with every read carrying a distinct molecular identifier. Instead of being binned into consensus sequences, reads with shared molecular identifiers were discarded. CDR3 identification, clonotype clustering and error correction used MiTCR with a Q25 quality threshold and the strictest error-elimination algorithm. A nonparametric unseen species model with Euler transformation was used to estimate lower-bound total TCR beta diversity. TCRdb handled the public reads itself, with Q25 trimming in fastp and clone calling in MiXCR, and kept productive beta chains. Rows are unified per CDR3 protein, each entry keeping the most common DNA and genes. TCRdb's processing, not the authors' own work, is the source of the V and J calls. The sample table shows about 1.5 million distinct CDR3 sequences, and less than 45% are seen once. The ten largest clones represent over 3.5% of the sample.

The germline V gene encodes CDR1 KGHSH and CDR2 LQKENI. The CDR3 starts with the cysteine, ends with the phenylalanine, and has 16 residues. The kept DNA is CDR3 alone, 48 bases in frame from the first base. At the junction V is shortened by 10 bases and J by 0 bases; bases outside the gene matches: 9. Donors were approximately 42 systemically healthy Caucasian individuals from Russia aged roughly 6 to 95 years. Each donor gave about 9.8 milliliters of peripheral blood, drawn into EDTA-treated Vacutainer tubes. PBMCs were isolated by Ficoll-Paque density-gradient centrifugation, with at least 6.5 million obtained per sample. Trizol reagent was used to extract total RNA from PBMCs, with at least 5 micrograms per sample. Naive CD45RAhigh/CD27high T cell percentages were measured by flow cytometry on a PBMC aliquot from every donor. General conclusions and limits of the study: Bulk unsorted PBMC profiling prevented conclusive comparison of naive and antigen-experienced compartments. Donor CMV infection status was unknown, potentially confounding age-related changes in expanded clonotypes. Compared with the aged group, more naive CD4+ T cells, fewer expanded clones and increased TCR diversity were shown by the long-lived group, suggesting age selection. Observed TCR beta diversity per million T cells fell roughly linearly with age, and a significant reduction was already apparent by age around 40. Estimates of total diversity based on one million sequenced T cells were considered lower bounds and underestimates. There was a strong correlation between observed TCR beta diversity and the percentage of naive T cells measured by flow cytometry.

This receptor was taken from a woman under 30 in good health. Source material: blood. The chain uses TRBV18 and TRBJ2-6, with 7 bases in between that match TRBD1. The DNA reads as follows: TGTGCCACCTCGGACAGGCCGCTCTCTGGGGCCAACGTCCTGACTTTC. Its translation reads: CATSDRPLSGANVLTF.